The 9 T cell receptor beta chains below were found in one sample sequenced in a study of blood T cells in healthy people across ages. A J-beta primer mix and a sample-barcoded 5' primer were used in a second PCR of about 6 to 12 cycles. MiXCR, run by TCRdb on the 5' RACE reads, gives a single entry per CDR3 protein. Of fewer than 900,000 distinct CDR3 sequences listed, roughly 35% were seen once; the top ten hold about an eighth. The sequencing input was blood. Receptor source: a man younger than 30 in good health.

This chain uses TRBV3-1 with TRBJ1-2; tentatively, D is TRBD1 (5 bases). Between the trimmed V and J ends, which lost 0 bases and 4 bases, there was a span of 18 bases. Germline loops: CDR1 LGHDT, CDR2 YNNKEL (reference sequence). The CDR3 length is 17 residues. CDR3 region: CASSQEGTLDNLYGYTF. CDR3 nucleotide sequence: TGTGCCAGCAGCCAAGAAGGGACCTTGGACAACCTCTATGGCTACACCTTC.

This chain links TRBV7-9 with TRBJ2-5, with a weak D call TRBD2 (7 bases). The ends were cut back, 7 bases at V and 11 bases at J, with 26 bases in the middle. This CDR3 comprises 15 residues. Germline V lookup: CDR1 SEHNR, CDR2 FQNEAQ (reference sequence). The CDR3 is CASTSRGAGAYEQYF. CDR3 sequence (DNA): TGTGCCAGCACCTCCAGAGGGGCGGGGGCCTATGAGCAGTACTTC. The variable domain in full, with the rest retrieved from reference TRBV7-9 and TRBJ2-5, is DTGVSQNPRHKITKRGQNVTFRCDPISEHNRLYWYRQTLGQGPEFLTYFQNEAQLEKSRLLSDRFSAERPKGSFSTLEIQRTEQGDSAMYLCASTSRGAGAYEQYFGPGTRLLVL.

The chain is built from TRBV9 and TRBJ2-1, with D perhaps TRBD1 (5 bases). Germline CDR1 SGDLS, CDR2 YYNGEE. The CDR3 runs 14 residues. V was pared by 0 bases and J by 10 bases, with 14 bases between. CDR3 sequence reads: CASSVETWGGEQFF. The CDR3, as DNA: TGTGCCAGCAGCGTAGAGACGTGGGGCGGCGAGCAGTTCTTC.

There are many counts of this clonotype. The rearrangement uses TRBV5-1 and TRBJ2-1; TRBD2 is a possible D gene (6 bases). Germline assignment: CDR1 SGHRS and CDR2 YFSETQ. The CDR3 is made up of 14 amino acids. Trimming removed 0 bases at V and 7 bases at J, with 11 bases between. The CDR3, as DNA: TGCGCCAGCAGCTTGGGTACGGGGAGGAATGAGCAGTTCTTC. This translates into CASSLGTGRNEQFF.

Details on this clonotype: This may stem from a read error, because a much larger clone lies one nucleotide away. The chain recombines TRBV20-1 with TRBJ2-5; 9 nucleotides agree with TRBD2. The V segment lost 1 base and the J segment 1 base; nucleotides outside the gene matches: 4. The CDR3 loop spans 15 amino acids. Germline assignment: CDR1 DFQATT and CDR2 SNEGSKA (reference sequence). The CDR3 here is CSARVAGETQETQYF. As DNA, the CDR3 is TGCAGTGCTAGAGTAGCGGGGGAGACCCAAGAGACCCAGTACTTC.

This chain joins TRBV29-1 and TRBJ2-3; 9 bases are shared with TRBD2. Germline loops: CDR1 SQVTM, CDR2 ANQGSEA. V shed 1 base and J 5 bases; nucleotides not matched to a gene: 7. There are 15 residues in the CDR3. In DNA form, the CDR3 reads TGCAGCGTTGAAGTTGAGCGGGGGGTCGGAGATACGCAGTATTTT. The encoded protein is CSVEVERGVGDTQYF.

This clonotype has just a few counts. This chain connects TRBV5-1 to TRBJ1-1, with 9 bases aligning to TRBD1. Germline CDR1 is SGHRS and CDR2 is YFSETQ. Losses at the gene ends were 3 bases for V and 4 bases for J; bases not matched to a gene: 13. The CDR3 is 17 residues long. The CDR3 region is CASSSSTGGAESTEAFF. The CDR3 DNA reads TGCGCCAGCAGCTCTTCTACAGGGGGCGCCGAAAGCACTGAAGCTTTCTTT.

The V gene is TRBV10-3, the J gene TRBJ2-3; TRBD2 matches 11 bases. This CDR3 contains 16 residues. Trimming cost V 3 bases and J 2 bases; bases outside gene matches: 4. CDR1 is ENHRY and CDR2 is SYGVKD in the germline V gene. The CDR3 sequence is CAISERLAGFTDTQYF. The CDR3 DNA reads as TGTGCCATCAGTGAAAGACTAGCGGGGTTCACAGATACGCAGTATTTT.

The table lists this clonotype with a few counts. V usage is TRBV12-3 or TRBV12-4 and J usage is TRBJ2-7, with TRBD1 identical over 7 bases. V gave up 5 bases and J gave up 2 bases; unmatched junction bases: 6. The CDR3 loop spans 14 amino acids. CDR3 residues: CASSRETGTYEQYF. The CDR3 DNA is TGTGCCAGCAGTCGAGAGACAGGGACCTACGAGCAGTACTTC.